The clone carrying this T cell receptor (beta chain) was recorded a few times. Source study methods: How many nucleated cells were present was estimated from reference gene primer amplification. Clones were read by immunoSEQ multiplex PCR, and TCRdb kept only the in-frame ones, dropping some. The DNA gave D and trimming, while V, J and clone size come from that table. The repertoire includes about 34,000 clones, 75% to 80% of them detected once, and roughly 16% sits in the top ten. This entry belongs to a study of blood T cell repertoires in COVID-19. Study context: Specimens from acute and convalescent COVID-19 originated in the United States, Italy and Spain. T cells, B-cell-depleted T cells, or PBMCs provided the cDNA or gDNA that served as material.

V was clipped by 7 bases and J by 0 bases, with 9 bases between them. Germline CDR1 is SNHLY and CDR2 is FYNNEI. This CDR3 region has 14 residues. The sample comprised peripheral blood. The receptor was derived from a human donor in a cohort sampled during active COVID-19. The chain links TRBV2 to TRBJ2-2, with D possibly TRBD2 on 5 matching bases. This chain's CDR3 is CASTGRANTGELFF. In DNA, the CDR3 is TGTGCCAGCACTGGGCGGGCGAACACCGGGGAGCTGTTTTTT.